This note documents a single TCR beta chain sequence. All the people who gave samples were healthy bone marrow donors. The data stem from a study of cytomegalovirus exposure and HLA in healthy donors. PCR amplification relied on 60 Vbeta primers (plus 13 Jbeta primers). Measured with immunoSEQ multiplex PCR; TCRdb has only the in-frame clones, and not every one. The profile shows 110,000 to 150,000 clones, about 80% of them singletons. Trimming shortened V by 6 bases and J by 0 bases, and 17 bases separated the two germline ends. Germline V CDR1 and CDR2: MDHEN, SYDVKM. The CDR3 loop spans 16 amino acids.

Input material: PBMCs. The chain uses TRBV28 and TRBJ1-2; a possible D gene is TRBD1 (5 bases). The receptor comes from a man between 18 and 29 years old in good health and CMV-seronegative. CDR3 residues: CASRSYGGVANYGYTF. In DNA, the CDR3 is TGTGCCAGCAGGTCTTACGGGGGGGTTGCTAACTATGGCTACACCTTC.